This T cell receptor (beta chain) was sequenced in a study of control samples from healthy donors and cancer patients. TCRdb keeps only in-frame clones here, not all; method: immunoSEQ multiplex PCR. The repertoire holds some 130,000 clones, with roughly 89% as singletons. This CDR3 has 15 amino acids. In germline, CDR1 is SQVTM, CDR2 ANQGSEA. Losses at the gene ends were 5 bases for V and 5 bases for J; bases not matched to a gene: 9. This clone occurred once. The V and J genes are TRBV29-1 and TRBJ1-1, with 12 bases identical to TRBD1. Sequenced material: blood. The receptor was derived from a man between 18 and 29 years old in good health. CDR3 nucleotides: TGCAGCGTTCTAGGGACAGGGGGCGGTTGGACTGAAGCTTTCTTT. Translating gives CSVLGTGGGWTEAFF.